This is a list of T cell receptor beta chains from one sample in a study of OX40 agonist ivuxolimab in advanced cancers. Profiled with immunoSEQ multiplex PCR; TCRdb holds only in-frame clones, not every one. The repertoire holds approximately 100,000 clones, with 75% to 95% as singletons. The input for sequencing was CD4+ or CD8+ T cells sorted from blood, taken in a trial of the OX40 agonist ivuxolimab. Every receptor here comes from an adult with an advanced solid tumor such as melanoma, head and neck, liver or kidney cancer. CDR3s leave out the opening cysteine and the closing phenylalanine or tryptophan. Fields, in order: CDR3 length, J gene, V gene, CDR3 protein.

length: 13
J: TRBJ2-1
V: TRBV7-9
CDR3: ASSPLAGVANEQF

length: 15
J: TRBJ2-1
V: TRBV7-6
CDR3: ASSLVPSGRPYNEQF

length: 13
J: TRBJ2-1
V: TRBV2
CDR3: ASSGIVGTGVEQF

length: 15
J: TRBJ1-5
V: TRBV4-2
CDR3: ASSQETGVLSNQPQH

length: 13
J: TRBJ1-1
V: TRBV6-4
CDR3: ASRDTDRGHTEAF

length: 12
J: -
V: TRBV28
CDR3: ASSLFGGSYEQY

length: 12
J: TRBJ1-3
V: TRBV9
CDR3: ASGTADSGNTIY

length: 16
J: TRBJ2-3
V: TRBV28
CDR3: ASSSMGGRSPRTDTQY

length: 12
J: TRBJ2-7
V: TRBV28
CDR3: ASKEGQGAHEQY

length: 16
J: TRBJ2-6
V: TRBV28
CDR3: ASSLFLQGTSGANVLT

length: 14
J: TRBJ2-1
V: TRBV9
CDR3: ASSVEREGPYNEQF

length: 17
J: TRBJ1-1
V: TRBV5-1
CDR3: ASSLAGVIQRGLNTEAF

length: 12
J: TRBJ2-7
V: TRBV19
CDR3: ASSIDRATGEQY

length: 11
J: TRBJ2-2
V: TRBV6-6
CDR3: ASSYKRAGELF

length: 9
J: TRBJ1-1
V: TRBV28
CDR3: ASSLNREAF

length: 11
J: TRBJ1-2
V: TRBV5-1
CDR3: ASSLELGGGYT

length: 13
J: TRBJ2-1
V: TRBV10-2
CDR3: ASSVAGGSYNEQF

length: 14
J: TRBJ1-2
V: TRBV10-2
CDR3: ASSGTGVGANYGYT

length: 14
J: TRBJ2-7
V: TRBV28
CDR3: ASSSTTGGAFREQY

length: 14
J: TRBJ2-7
V: TRBV2
CDR3: ASSKIGRRSSYEQY

length: 13
J: TRBJ1-4
V: TRBV5-6
CDR3: ASSTQGGPNEKLF

length: 13
J: TRBJ2-7
V: TRBV19
CDR3: ASSSRLPSSYEQY